This T cell receptor beta chain was documented in a study of glioma-infiltrating T cells (dated by TCRdb to 2016 to 2017). Study-level background: Low-grade gliomas were WHO grade II oligodendrogliomas or astrocytomas, and glioblastomas were WHO grade IV tumors sampled at initial rather than recurrent diagnosis. The paired cohort was made up of three low-grade glioma patients, several primary glioblastoma patients and three non-glioma patients who contributed non-neoplastic brain tissue. To measure how far tissue and blood T-cell populations diverged, each tissue-infiltrating repertoire was compared against the peripheral blood repertoire of the same patient. Dexamethasone was administered to glioma patients for six or fewer days before surgery. The study sequenced TCR alpha- and beta-chain repertoires from glioma tissue, from non-neoplastic brain tissue and from matched peripheral blood mononuclear cells. Sequencing coverage of roughly 4- to 11-fold of roughly one million peripheral T cells was targeted for blood libraries.

TCR alpha and beta CDR3 regions were amplified with the iRepertoire nested amplicon-rescue multiplex PCR (arm-PCR) platform from RNA. One-step reverse transcription and amplification used about 85-450 ng of tissue mRNA or PBMC total RNA as input. After bead purification, a secondary multiplex PCR added Illumina adapters, and libraries were gel-purified between 200 and 400 bp. Libraries carried internal 6-nucleotide barcodes used for demultiplexing. Sequencing of libraries was performed on an Illumina MiSeq with 2x220 or 2x250 nucleotide paired-end reads. In the authors' own workflow: Paired reads were merged with FLASH 1.2.11 and aligned to the GRCh37 human genome with BWA-MEM before extracting TRA and TRB reads. An IMGT-derived reference of cassette sequences and CDR3 motifs, with pseudogenes included, was used for V and J assignment. Reads were translated in three frames, and productive CDR3s were defined by a C…FGXG motif without stop codons. Unique combinations of V-J cassette pair and CDR3 amino acid sequence were defined as clonotypes. Reads were filtered by Hamming distance, thresholded by each sample's sequence error rate in mapped regions. In-frame beta chains were kept once TCRdb had trimmed the public reads at Q25 with fastp and called clones with MiXCR. Every distinct CDR3 protein forms one entry, paired with its most common genes and DNA. What appears here as the V and J calls and clone size reflects TCRdb's work, not the paper's. This sample gives about 380,000 distinct CDR3 sequences in total; roughly two fifths of them show up just once. Clones ranked in the top ten supply about 12% of the sample.

There are many counts of this clonotype. Its antigen has not been determined. Base qualities are missing; no much larger clone stands one base away. The germline V gene (reference sequence) gives CDR1 as MNHEY and CDR2 as SMNVEV. The junction shows trimming of 3 bases on V and 4 bases on J, plus 19 bases between the germline ends. The CDR3 measures 17 amino acids from cysteine to phenylalanine. Only the CDR3 part of the read is kept: 51 bases, read in frame from the first base. Surgical brain or tumor specimens were cryofrozen in liquid nitrogen immediately after resection, and peripheral blood cells were collected concurrently. General study outcomes and caveats: A signature set of shared blood CDR3 motifs marked patients with low tissue-blood divergence and was depleted in highly divergent patients. VJ-independent divergence between tissue and blood was found to be below expectation in non-neoplastic patients but above expectation in all gliomas, particularly low-grade gliomas. Tissue and blood shared very few CDR3 sequences, a result attributed to high CDR3 diversity and limited sampling. The group comparisons were based on small numbers of patients: three non-neoplastic, three low-grade glioma and several glioblastoma patients.

This clonotype was obtained from a human donor with low-grade glioma or glioblastoma, undergoing nonglioma brain surgery, or in good health (not recorded which). In this chain, TRBV27 is recombined with TRBJ2-1; possibly the D gene is TRBD2, per 6 matching bases. Sequencing used glioma tissue, nonneoplastic brain tissue, or PBMCs (not recorded which). This receptor carries the CDR3 CASSLVVGSGLYNEQFF. The DNA reads as follows: TGTGCCAGCAGTTTGGTGGTCGGGAGCGGGCTATACAATGAGCAGTTCTTC.